This entry lists 12 T cell receptor beta chains sequenced from one sample in a study of blood T cells in healthy people across ages. Combining a sample-barcoded 5' primer with a J-beta primer mix, a second PCR ran for roughly 7 to 12 cycles. TCRdb recomputed calls from the 5' RACE reads with MiXCR, one row per CDR3 protein. The sample records approximately 1.5 million distinct CDR3 sequences, about 35% being singletons. Material: blood. The receptors were gathered from a woman between 25 and 40 years old in good health.

V gene TRBV28 combines with J gene TRBJ1-2; D uncertain. The CDR3 totals 14 residues. Germline V gene lookup returns CDR1 MDHEN and CDR2 SYDVKM. The V gene lost 3 bases and the J gene lost 11 bases, with 19 bases spanning the gap. The CDR3 is CASSFIVGSTGYTF. The CDR3 DNA follows: TGTGCCAGCAGTTTTATCGTCGGCAGTACGGGGTACACCTTC.

This clonotype was observed a handful of times. This chain joins TRBV4-2 and TRBJ1-2; D ambiguous. The CDR3 length is 16 residues. The V end lost 0 bases, the J end lost 2 bases, and 13 bases lay between the germline ends. In germline, CDR1 is LGHNA, CDR2 YNFKEQ. CDR3 sequence (DNA): TGTGCCAGCAGCCAAGATGGCGGCGGATTAAACTATGGCTACACCTTC. Translating gives CASSQDGGGLNYGYTF.

The genes are TRBV12-3 or TRBV12-4 and TRBJ1-5; no clear D. V lost 6 bases to trimming and J lost 11 bases, with 17 bases between them. CDR3 size: 13 residues. The DNA of the CDR3 is TGTGCCAGCAGGGACCAAGGGATAGGGACCCAGCATTTT. Its translation: CASRDQGIGTQHF.

Regarding this clonotype: This may arise from a read error, as a much more abundant clone is one base away. The gene calls are TRBV29-1 and TRBJ2-5, with 8 positions matching TRBD2. The CDR3 is 13 residues long. The germline gives CDR1 SQVTM, CDR2 ANQGSEA. Germline trimming cut 0 bases from V and 11 bases from J; bases unmatched to any gene: 8. In DNA, the CDR3 is TGCAGCGTTGAAGATAGGACGGGGGGGATACAGTACTTC. As protein: CSVEDRTGGIQYF.

This chain links TRBV14 with TRBJ2-1; D perhaps matches TRBD2 (6 bases). Trimming pared 0 bases from V and 4 bases from J, leaving 22 bases between. The germline V gene has CDR1 SGHDN and CDR2 FVKESK. The CDR3 covers 19 residues. The CDR3 sequence: CASSQESPRRDGLYNEQFF. The CDR3 DNA sequence: TGTGCCAGCAGCCAAGAATCTCCTCGGAGGGACGGCCTATACAATGAGCAGTTCTTC.

The gene calls are TRBV21-1 and TRBJ1-1; the table names TRBD1, a call not compared with the DNA. TRBV21-1 is listed as a pseudogene. This CDR3 region has 15 residues. CDR3 coding DNA: TGTGCCAGCAGCAGTTGGACAGGCAGACCGACTGAAGCTTTCTTT. Its protein is CASSSWTGRPTEAFF.

This clonotype was seen only a few times. V gene TRBV5-1 combines with J gene TRBJ1-6; weak D call: TRBD1 (5 bases). The CDR3 extends over 16 amino acids. Trimming removed 4 bases from V and 7 bases from J, with 18 bases in between. CDR1 SGHRS and CDR2 YFSETQ come from the germline V gene. This chain's CDR3 is CASSPQGRRDNSPLHF. CDR3 nucleotide sequence: TGCGCCAGCAGCCCCCAGGGCAGACGCGACAATTCACCCCTCCACTTT.

The rearrangement joins TRBV20-1 to TRBJ1-2, with D possibly TRBD1 on 6 matching bases. V shed 2 bases and J shed 6 bases, with 16 bases lying between them. The germline gives CDR1 DFQATT, CDR2 SNEGSKA (reference sequence). This CDR3 is built from 14 residues. This CDR3 is CSARIGGAIDGYTF. The CDR3 region has the DNA TGCAGTGCTAGAATCGGGGGGGCGATCGATGGCTACACCTTC.

Only a few counts were recorded for this clonotype. The V and J genes are TRBV6-2 or TRBV6-3 and TRBJ1-1; no clear D. The CDR3 extends over 16 amino acids. The V end was cut by 0 bases, the J end by 4 bases, with 15 bases between. The germline CDR1 and CDR2 sequences are MNHEY and SVGEGT. The CDR3 loop reads CASSYSRGIGSTEAFF. The CDR3 DNA reads TGTGCCAGCAGTTACTCGAGAGGGATTGGAAGCACTGAAGCTTTCTTT.

Comments on this clonotype: One junction end disagrees with the germline gene, perhaps due to a read error. The chain recombines TRBV12-3 or TRBV12-4 with TRBJ2-2; 10 nucleotides align to TRBD1. The CDR3 is 15 residues long. For the CDR3, the DNA is TGTGCCAGCAGACAGGGACAGGGGAACACCGGGGGGCTGTTTTTT. Translated, it gives CASRQGQGNTGGLFF.

The chain has TRBV6-5 and TRBJ2-4; 8 nucleotides line up with TRBD1. The J call may be in error: the DNA end matches TRBJ2-7 better. CDR3 size: 15 residues. Germline V gives CDR1 MNHEY, CDR2 SVGAGI. The CDR3, as DNA: TGTGCCAGCAGTTTCGCAGGGGGCGCATCCTACGAGCAGTACTTC. This codes for CASSFAGGASYEQYF.

The chain links TRBV9 to TRBJ2-7; 9 positions match TRBD1. J gave up 9 bases and V 5 bases, and 12 bases lay outside the gene matches. Per the germline V gene, CDR1 is SGDLS and CDR2 is YYNGEE. CDR3 length: 14 amino acids. CDR3 nucleotides: TGTGCCAGCAGTGATACCGGGACAGGGACCCCGCAGTACTTC. Translating gives CASSDTGTGTPQYF.